The T cell receptor beta chain under discussion was sequenced for a study of Tregs in tolerant kidney transplant recipients. Sequencing was performed with immunoSEQ multiplex PCR; in TCRdb, only in-frame clones are kept and a portion is missing. The sample has some 15,000 clones, about half seen once; the top ten hold about 3.3%. A word on this clone: Its antigen is not identified.

FACS sorting followed an approximately 6-day coculture of CFSE-labeled recipient PBMCs with irradiated graft donor PBMCs. The CDR3 contains 13 residues. The V segment lost 3 bases and the J segment 7 bases; nucleotides outside the gene matches: 2. Germline V gene data show CDR1 as SGHVS and CDR2 as FQNEAQ. Study-level points and caveats: Few patients were studied, so findings need validation in larger groups. This study did not directly address biological reproducibility.

This specimen consisted of CD4+ T cells from blood cultured with allogeneic cells, obtained before the transplant. This chain uses TRBV7-8 with TRBJ2-7; 11 nucleotides line up with TRBD1. The sequence was obtained from a human patient who received a combined kidney and bone marrow transplant. Here the CDR3 reads CASSFGTGGEQYF. In nucleotides, the CDR3 is TGTGCCAGCAGCTTTGGGACAGGGGGAGAGCAGTACTTC.